The subject of this entry is one TCR beta chain. Its antigen is not known. The source of the sample is a study of T cell responses to AZD1222 COVID-19 vaccine. Study-level background: Samples with a second dose at about 4 or about 12 weeks were pooled together. Points from the study as a whole: Repertoire samples came only from after the peak T cell response. Dominant at 160-218 and 743-854, vaccine-associated CD4 TCRs also spanned spike. Clonal diversity was possibly underestimated, and white British individuals and females predominated among donors.

This CDR3 has 17 amino acids. Germline V gives CDR1 KGHDR, CDR2 SFDVKD. V lost 2 bases and J lost 0; bases outside the gene matches: 4. Profiled with immunoSEQ multiplex PCR; TCRdb holds only in-frame clones, not every one. The sample shows 150,000 to 200,000 clones, 85% to 95% of them seen only once. Sample: peripheral blood, taken on day 0 of AZD1222 vaccination. This TCR was recovered from an adult in good health. The chain is built from TRBV24-1 and TRBJ1-5; 9 bases are a match to TRBD1. CDR3 sequence (DNA): TGTGCCACCAGTGATTCCGGGACAGGGTATAGCAATCAGCCCCAGCATTTT. It codes for CATSDSGTGYSNQPQHF.